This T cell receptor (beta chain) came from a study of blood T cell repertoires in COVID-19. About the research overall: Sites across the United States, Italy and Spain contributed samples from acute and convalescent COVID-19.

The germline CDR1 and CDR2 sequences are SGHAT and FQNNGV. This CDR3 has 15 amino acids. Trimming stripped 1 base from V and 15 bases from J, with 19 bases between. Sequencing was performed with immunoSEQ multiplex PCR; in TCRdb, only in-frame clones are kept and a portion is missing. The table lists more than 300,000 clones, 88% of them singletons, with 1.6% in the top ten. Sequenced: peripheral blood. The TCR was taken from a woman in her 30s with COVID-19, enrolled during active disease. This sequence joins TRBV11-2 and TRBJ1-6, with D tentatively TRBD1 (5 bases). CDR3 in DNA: TGTGCCAGCAGCTTAGGTTGGGGGAGCGGGAGTCTCCTCCACTTT. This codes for CASSLGWGSGSLLHF.